The 11 T cell receptor beta chains reported below all come from one sample, sequenced in a study of blood T cells in healthy people across ages. Next came a second PCR, run for about 7 to 11 cycles, which used a sample-barcoded 5' primer along with a J-beta primer mix. TCRdb processed the 5' RACE reads anew with MiXCR; each CDR3 protein has one entry. The sample holds 1,800,000 or so distinct CDR3 sequences; roughly two fifths are singletons and the top ten take 23%. The sequenced material came from blood. Receptor source: a human donor in good health.

This clonotype was detected a few times. The chain links TRBV10-3 to TRBJ1-4; weak D call: TRBD1 (5 bases). V was cut by 11 bases and J by 8 bases, with 18 bases left in between. CDR1 and CDR2 from the germline V gene are ENHRY and SYGVKD. The CDR3 contains 13 residues. CDR3 sequence: CASKGRGEEKLFF. The CDR3 DNA sequence: TGTGCCTCTAAGGGACGGGGGGAAGAAAAACTGTTTTTT.

There are a few counts of this clonotype. A much larger clonotype is one base distant, so this may be a read error. The chain is built from TRBV7-2 and TRBJ2-1; 8 positions agree with TRBD2. This CDR3 has 15 amino acids. Losses at the gene ends were 4 bases for V and 8 bases for J; bases not matched to a gene: 10. In germline, CDR1 is SGHTA, CDR2 FQGNSA. CDR3 sequence reads: CASSSGLVGRDEQFF. CDR3 DNA sequence: TGTGCCAGCAGCTCGGGACTAGTCGGGCGAGATGAGCAGTTCTTC.

This clonotype was found a few times. DNA for the CDR3: TGCGCCAGCAGCCAAGAGGCAGGGACGTCTGGGAATTCACCCCTCCACTTT. It encodes CASSQEAGTSGNSPLHF. The rearrangement joins TRBV4-3 to TRBJ1-6, with D possibly TRBD1 on 5 matching bases. The CDR3 covers 17 residues. V lost 0 bases and J 7 bases, leaving 16 bases between the germline ends. Germline V CDR1 and CDR2: LGHNA, YSLEER.

This clonotype was detected only a few times. The chain links TRBV12-3 or TRBV12-4 to TRBJ2-2; D is undetermined. This CDR3 is built from 15 residues. V shed 3 bases and J shed 4 bases, with 12 bases lying between them. CDR3 amino acids: CASSFGSVGTGELFF. The CDR3 DNA reads as TGTGCCAGCAGTTTCGGAAGCGTTGGCACCGGGGAGCTGTTTTTT.

The chain carries TRBV5-1 and TRBJ2-1; TRBD2 might be the D (5 bases). This CDR3 is built from 13 residues. Germline V lookup: CDR1 SGHRS, CDR2 YFSETQ. Between the trimmed V and J ends, which lost 3 bases and 7 bases, there was a span of 11 bases. The CDR3 protein is CASSSQEANEQFF. Written as DNA, the CDR3 is TGCGCCAGCAGCTCCCAGGAGGCAAATGAGCAGTTCTTC.

The chain recombines TRBV20-1 with TRBJ2-5; weak D call: TRBD1 (5 bases). The CDR3 sequence is 14 residues long. Germline V gives CDR1 DFQATT, CDR2 SNEGSKA (reference sequence). With 0 bases removed from V and 5 bases from J, the gap between germline ends came to 13 bases. The CDR3 sequence is CSARDPRARETQYF. The DNA of the CDR3 is TGCAGTGCTAGAGATCCCAGGGCACGCGAGACCCAGTACTTC.

A few counts support this clonotype. The V call is TRBV6-7, the J call TRBJ1-5; D gene ambiguous. TRBV6-7 is annotated as an ORF whose role is uncertain. V lost 4 bases, J lost 3 bases, and 13 bases lay in between. This CDR3 region has 15 residues. The CDR3 DNA follows: TGTGCCAGCAGTTGTCCAGCAGAACTCAATCAGCCCCAGCATTTT. Amino acid sequence: CASSCPAELNQPQHF.

The gene calls are TRBV12-5 and TRBJ1-2, with D unclear. The CDR3 totals 17 residues. Germline lookup yields CDR1 LGHNT and CDR2 FRNRAP. The ends were cut back, 1 base at V and 3 bases at J, with 18 bases in the middle. CDR3 residues: CASGLDSYGVLDYGYTF. CDR3 DNA sequence: TGTGCTAGTGGTTTGGATAGTTACGGAGTCCTTGACTATGGCTACACCTTC.

This clonotype was observed a few times. V and J are TRBV6-2 or TRBV6-3 and TRBJ2-5; TRBD2 agrees at 10 bases. The CDR3 has 15 residues. In germline, CDR1 is MNHEY, CDR2 SVGEGT. With 2 bases clipped from V and 4 bases from J, the junction kept 4 bases outside the gene matches. DNA of the CDR3: TGTGCCAGCAGTTACCAGCGGGGGGGCGCAGAGACCCAGTACTTC. Translating gives CASSYQRGGAETQYF.

The rearrangement joins TRBV25-1 to TRBJ1-1, with TRBD1 matching over 9 bases. This CDR3 is built from 14 residues. After removal of 7 bases from V and 4 bases from J, the junction contained 7 bases not matched to a gene. From germline, CDR1 is MGHDK and CDR2 SYGVNS. In DNA form, the CDR3 reads TGTGCCAGCACGCCCACAGGGGGCGGCACTGAAGCTTTCTTT. Encoded protein: CASTPTGGGTEAFF.

Notes on this clonotype: At one boundary the junction diverges from the germline segment, which might be a read error. The chain recombines TRBV12-3 or TRBV12-4 with TRBJ2-3; no firm D call. The CDR3 covers 11 residues. CDR3 bases: TGTGCCGGCAGTTTGGCAGATACGCAGTATTTT. Translated, it gives CAGSLADTQYF.